Shown below are 10 T cell receptor beta chains from a single sample sequenced in a study of T cells after yellow fever vaccination. Via MiXCR, TCRdb re-called the 5' RACE reads, giving one row per CDR3 protein. Found here are around 310,000 distinct CDR3 sequences, about 9.5% of them singletons; the top ten hold more than 15%. The material was PBMCs, obtained on the day of the first yellow fever vaccination. The receptor set was obtained from a man between 18 and 35 years old who received the YFV17D yellow fever vaccine.

This clonotype was observed a handful of times. This chain uses TRBV12-3 or TRBV12-4 with TRBJ1-1; no reliable D call. Trimming took 1 base from V and 1 from J, leaving 13 bases between them. The CDR3 runs to 16 residues. DNA for the CDR3: TGTGCCAGCAGTTTAGAGGTGGGCAGGTCGAACACTGAAGCTTTCTTT. The encoded protein is CASSLEVGRSNTEAFF.

This clonotype was counted between two and nine times. V is TRBV18 and J is TRBJ1-4; 8 bases are a match to TRBD1. V lost 3 bases to trimming and J lost 7 bases; unmatched junction nucleotides: 4. The CDR3 runs 14 residues. Germline CDR1 is KGHSH and CDR2 is LQKENI. The CDR3 protein is CASSPTGGREKLFF. DNA of the CDR3: TGTGCCAGCTCACCTACAGGGGGACGTGAAAAACTGTTTTTT.

The chain carries TRBV12-3 or TRBV12-4 and TRBJ2-1; D not certain. V lost 4 bases, J lost 7 bases, and 11 bases lay in between. The CDR3 contains 13 residues. CDR3 sequence (DNA): TGTGCCAGCAGTTCTACGCATAAGAATGAGCAGTTCTTC. Protein product: CASSSTHKNEQFF.

This clonotype was found a few times. J is TRBJ2-2 and V is TRBV30; no clear D. Trimming removed 7 bases from V and 5 bases from J, with 17 bases in between. The V gene's germline CDR1 is GTSNPN and CDR2 SVGIG (reference sequence). The CDR3 has 14 amino acids. The CDR3 spells CASMGPGRTGELFF. CDR3 DNA sequence: TGTGCCTCTATGGGCCCTGGCAGGACCGGGGAGCTGTTTTTT.

This clonotype came up a few times. The gene calls are TRBV18 and TRBJ1-6; the match to TRBD1 covers 7 bases. The CDR3 is 15 amino acids. V trimming: 4 bases; J trimming: 6 bases; junction bases outside the gene matches: 6. Germline CDR1 and CDR2: KGHSH and LQKENI. This CDR3 reads CASSQTGTVNSPLHF. CDR3 bases: TGTGCCAGCTCACAGACCGGGACAGTTAATTCACCCCTCCACTTT.

This clonotype was seen ten or more times. Here the CDR3 DNA reads TGCAGCGTTAGAGAGGGCGTAGTGGAGACCCAGTACTTC. This sequence encodes CSVREGVVETQYF. This chain joins TRBV29-1 and TRBJ2-5; a possible D gene is TRBD2 (5 bases). V lost 5 bases, J lost 5 bases, and 15 bases lay in between. CDR1 and CDR2 (germline): SQVTM, ANQGSEA. The length of the CDR3 is 13 residues. Full variable domain (rest looked up from reference TRBV29-1 and TRBJ2-5): SAVISQKPSRDICQRGTSLTIQCQVDSQVTMMFWYRQQPGQSLTLIATANQGSEATYESGFVIDKFPISRPNLTFSTLTVSNMSPEDSSIYLCSVREGVVETQYFGPGTRLLVL.

This clonotype has more than one count but fewer than ten. This rearrangement joins TRBV19 to TRBJ2-5; a weak D match, TRBD1 (5 bases). V dropped 7 bases and J dropped 3 bases, with 12 bases sitting between them. This CDR3 region has 13 residues. CDR1 is LNHDA, CDR2 SQIVND, per germline (reference sequence). In DNA form, the CDR3 reads TGTGCCAGTAAGTGGCAGGACAAAGAGACCCAGTACTTC. It translates to CASKWQDKETQYF.

Only a few counts were recorded for this clonotype. The V call is TRBV19, the J call TRBJ2-7; no clear D. CDR1 is LNHDA, CDR2 SQIVND, per germline (reference sequence). Trimming removed 5 bases from V and 3 bases from J, with 20 bases in between. The CDR3 is 16 amino acids. The CDR3 reads CASSYRAQTGSYEQYF. The CDR3 nucleotides are TGTGCCAGTAGTTATAGGGCCCAGACTGGAAGCTACGAGCAGTACTTC.

The chain combines TRBV7-9 with TRBJ2-7, with TRBD2 matching 8 bases. CDR1 is SEHNR, CDR2 FQNEAQ, per germline (reference sequence). J was trimmed by 4 bases and V by 8 bases; bases with no gene match: 1. The CDR3 is 11 amino acids. The CDR3 reads CASREGYEQYF. The CDR3 bases are TGTGCCAGCCGGGAGGGGTACGAGCAGTACTTC.

This chain uses TRBV5-1 with TRBJ2-1, with D uncertain. Germline V CDR1 and CDR2: SGHRS, YFSETQ. The V end lost 0 bases, the J end lost 7 bases, and 14 bases lay between the germline ends. The CDR3 consists of 15 residues. CDR3 in DNA: TGCGCCAGCAGCTTGGGAGTGGGCGACTTAAATGAGCAGTTCTTC. It translates to CASSLGVGDLNEQFF.